One sample yielded the 31 T cell receptor beta chains listed below, sequenced in a study of beta chain features in type 1 diabetes. Findings and limits, study-wide: Shorter TCRB CDR3s, moderately but significantly so, marked every one of the four CD4+ subsets in Type 1 diabetes patients.

TCRB transcripts that were expressed got sequenced, as all of the isolated RNA had been reverse transcribed. Libraries were prepared by immunoSEQ multiplex PCR; TCRdb keeps only in-frame clonotypes and omits some of them. This sample has fewer than 450,000 clones; about 13% occur once, and the top ten carry about 0.016%. No antigen has been identified for these receptors. Source material: naive CD4+ T cells from blood. The receptors were gathered from a woman in her late teens or twenties with type 1 diabetes.

This clone was observed a single time. The CDR3 bases are TGTGCCAGCAGTGATAAGGCTAGGGCGGGCCGCACCTACGAGCAGTACTTC. This codes for CASSDKARAGRTYEQYF. This chain uses TRBV2 with TRBJ2-7, with a possible D match to TRBD2 (5 bases). The germline gives CDR1 SNHLY, CDR2 FYNNEI. The CDR3 covers 17 residues. The ends were cut back, 3 bases at V and 2 bases at J, with 20 bases in the middle.

This clone showed up just a few times. The gene calls are TRBV27 and TRBJ2-5; D ambiguous. The CDR3 runs 12 residues. V dropped 6 bases and J dropped 3 bases, with 8 bases sitting between them. Looked up from germline, CDR1 is MNHEY and CDR2 is SMNVEV (reference sequence). The CDR3, as DNA: TGTGCCAGCAGGGCACCCGAAGAGACCCAGTACTTC. Translation gives CASRAPEETQYF.

The V and J genes are TRBV20-1 and TRBJ1-2; D not certain. The V end lost 5 bases, the J end lost 5 bases, and 6 bases lay between the germline ends. CDR3 length equals 10 residues. Germline values: CDR1 DFQATT, CDR2 SNEGSKA (reference sequence). CDR3 loop: CSAWAYGYTF. In DNA, the CDR3 is TGCAGTGCTTGGGCTTATGGCTACACCTTC.

This clone was detected only a few times. J is TRBJ1-1 and V is TRBV5-1; D is ambiguous. Trimming removed 2 bases from V and 1 base from J, with 15 bases in between. This CDR3 has 16 residues. Germline V lookup: CDR1 SGHRS, CDR2 YFSETQ. The CDR3 here is CASSLSLFQKNTEAFF. In DNA, the CDR3 is TGCGCCAGCAGCTTATCCCTTTTCCAGAAGAACACTGAAGCTTTCTTT.

This clone showed up just a few times. V gene TRBV6-5 combines with J gene TRBJ2-1; D is ambiguous. The CDR3 sequence is 14 residues long. The V end lost 0 bases, the J end lost 8 bases, and 11 bases lay between the germline ends. Germline-derived CDR1 and CDR2 are MNHEY and SVGAGI. The DNA of the CDR3 is TGTGCCAGCAGTTACTCGGAGCGTGGCGATGAGCAGTTCTTC. Protein sequence: CASSYSERGDEQFF.

This chain links TRBV30 with TRBJ2-1; 10 bases fit TRBD1. J gave up 9 bases and V 3 bases, and 17 bases lay outside the gene matches. The CDR3 runs 17 residues. Germline V gene lookup returns CDR1 GTSNPN and CDR2 SVGIG (reference sequence). The CDR3 loop reads CAWRARDRGPQLVEQFF. The CDR3 DNA is TGTGCCTGGAGGGCACGGGACAGGGGTCCCCAATTAGTTGAGCAGTTCTTC.

This rearrangement joins TRBV27 to TRBJ2-3, with TRBD2 matching over 14 bases. The CDR3 length is 16 residues. The junction had 5 bases not matched to a gene; V was cut back by 5 bases and J by 4 bases. CDR1 MNHEY and CDR2 SMNVEV come from the germline V gene (reference sequence). In DNA form, the CDR3 reads TGTGCCAGCAGTCGCCGACTAGCGGGAGGGCCAGATACGCAGTATTTT. It specifies CASSRRLAGGPDTQYF.

This clone was detected a few times. The chain is built from TRBV30 and TRBJ1-2; TRBD1 is a possible D gene (5 bases). V shed 5 bases and J shed 4 bases, with 17 bases lying between them. Germline assignment: CDR1 GTSNPN and CDR2 SVGIG (reference sequence). CDR3 length: 14 amino acids. The CDR3 bases are TGTGCCTGGTGGGCCGGGGGAACCCCCTATGGCTACACCTTC. Its translation is CAWWAGGTPYGYTF. The whole variable domain, remainder taken from reference TRBV30 and TRBJ1-2, is SQTIHQWPATLVQPVGSPLSLECTVEGTSNPNLYWYRQAAGRGLQLLFYSVGIGQISSEVPQNLSASRPQDRQFILSSKKLLLSDSGFYLCAWWAGGTPYGYTFGSGTRLTVV.

The chain recombines TRBV2 with TRBJ2-2; 8 bases line up with TRBD2. CDR3 length: 14 amino acids. The germline gives CDR1 SNHLY, CDR2 FYNNEI. V lost 6 bases, J lost 5 bases, and 5 bases stayed unmatched. The CDR3 bases are TGTGCCAGCAGCACGGGACTAGGGACCGGGGAGCTGTTTTTT. Amino acids: CASSTGLGTGELFF.

This chain joins TRBV18 and TRBJ1-5, with D uncertain. Germline V gives CDR1 KGHSH, CDR2 LQKENI. V was pared by 3 bases and J by 0 bases, with 9 bases between. This CDR3 has 15 amino acids. This CDR3 is CASSPNGVSNQPQHF. The CDR3 nucleotides are TGTGCCAGCTCACCGAACGGTGTTAGCAATCAGCCCCAGCATTTT.

Note on this clone: The sample has other DNA sequences that encode this CDR3 too. The gene calls are TRBV5-1 and TRBJ2-1; 10 bases align to TRBD2. V lost 3 bases to trimming and J lost 6 bases; unmatched junction nucleotides: 3. The CDR3 loop spans 14 amino acids. Germline lookup yields CDR1 SGHRS and CDR2 YFSETQ. The CDR3: CASSSSGRGNEQFF. CDR3 sequence (DNA): TGCGCCAGCAGCTCTAGCGGGAGAGGCAATGAGCAGTTCTTC.

The chain combines TRBV19 with TRBJ2-7, with a possible D match to TRBD2 (6 bases). The CDR3 is 14 amino acids. The V end was cut by 7 bases, the J end by 4 bases, with 17 bases between. Germline-derived CDR1 and CDR2 are LNHDA and SQIVND (reference sequence). In DNA form, the CDR3 reads TGTGCCAGTAATAGGGACTCACGAGCGTACGAGCAGTACGTC. Its protein is CASNRDSRAYEQYV.

V and J are TRBV2 and TRBJ2-1; D may be TRBD1 (6 bases). Germline CDR1 and CDR2: SNHLY and FYNNEI. This CDR3 spans 13 amino acids. Trimming took off 5 bases at V and 3 bases at J, with 8 bases between the two ends. CDR3 residues: CASSQGIYNEQFF. CDR3 bases: TGTGCCAGCAGTCAGGGGATCTACAATGAGCAGTTCTTC.

This clone was detected a few times. The J gene is TRBJ2-3, the V gene TRBV9; D remains ambiguous. With 1 base removed from V and 3 bases from J, the gap between germline ends came to 3 bases. Per the germline V gene, CDR1 is SGDLS and CDR2 is YYNGEE. CDR3 length: 12 amino acids. The CDR3 protein is CASSVTTDTQYF. CDR3 sequence (DNA): TGTGCCAGCAGCGTAACAACAGATACGCAGTATTTT.

The chain couples TRBV7-2 to TRBJ2-3, with 11 nucleotides matching TRBD2. The V gene end was trimmed by 5 bases and the J gene end by 7 bases; junction bases not matched to a gene: 11. Germline V gives CDR1 SGHTA, CDR2 FQGNSA. CDR3 length: 16 amino acids. The CDR3 protein is CASSPLAGGPGYTQYF. The DNA of the CDR3 is TGTGCCAGCAGCCCCTTAGCGGGAGGGCCAGGATATACGCAGTATTTT.

There are a few counts of this clone. V is TRBV27 and J is TRBJ1-4, with 7 bases identical to TRBD1. The germline V gene has CDR1 MNHEY and CDR2 SMNVEV (reference sequence). This CDR3 region has 16 residues. Trimming took 6 bases from V and 3 from J; bases not matched to a gene: 10. The CDR3: CASRLLHRGANEKLFF. The CDR3 DNA is TGTGCCAGCAGACTCCTACACAGGGGAGCTAATGAAAAACTGTTTTTT.

This sequence joins TRBV5-1 and TRBJ2-1; tentatively, D is TRBD2 (5 bases). CDR1 SGHRS and CDR2 YFSETQ come from the germline V gene. The germline V and J ends were trimmed by 1 base and 0 bases, with 11 bases remaining between them. The CDR3 covers 16 residues. The CDR3: CASSLLPGSSYNEQFF. CDR3 nucleotide sequence: TGCGCCAGCAGCTTGCTGCCGGGGAGCTCCTACAATGAGCAGTTCTTC.

This clone was recorded a few times. The chain joins TRBV28 to TRBJ2-1; 7 bases line up with TRBD2. With 10 bases clipped from V and 11 bases from J, the junction kept 5 bases outside the gene matches. This CDR3 contains 10 residues. Germline CDR1 reads MDHEN; CDR2 reads SYDVKM. Written as DNA, the CDR3 is TGTGCCACCTCGGGGGGTAAGCAGTTCTTC. Translated: CATSGGKQFF.

This clone has only a few counts. This chain joins TRBV18 and TRBJ2-7; possible D gene TRBD2, 7 bases. CDR1 and CDR2 (germline): KGHSH, LQKENI. Trimming cost V 6 bases and J 2 bases, with 14 bases left between them. This CDR3 is 14 amino acids long. The chain's CDR3 is CASSPGGIPYEQYV. The CDR3 nucleotides read TGTGCCAGCTCCCCGGGGGGCATCCCCTACGAGCAGTACGTC.

This clone turned up a few times. The genes are TRBV19 and TRBJ2-3; D is possibly TRBD1 (6 bases). Germline CDR1 and CDR2: LNHDA and SQIVND (reference sequence). This CDR3 contains 18 residues. Deletions cut 5 bases from V and 0 bases from J, with 21 bases between. The CDR3 DNA reads as TGTGCCAGTAGTCCACCCCGGGGACATCCACGAAGCACAGATACGCAGTATTTT. It translates to CASSPPRGHPRSTDTQYF.

The chain uses TRBV28 and TRBJ1-2; maybe TRBD1 (6 bases). The CDR3 spans 13 residues. The germline V gene encodes CDR1 MDHEN and CDR2 SYDVKM. Between the trimmed V and J ends, which lost 7 bases and 2 bases, there was a span of 11 bases. The DNA of the CDR3 is TGTGCCAGCAACAGGGACCGAAACTATGGCTACACCTTC. It yields the protein CASNRDRNYGYTF.

The chain couples TRBV2 to TRBJ2-3, with 13 bases fitting TRBD2. This CDR3 region has 19 residues. Germline CDR1 is SNHLY and CDR2 is FYNNEI. V gave up 3 bases and J gave up 2 bases; unmatched junction bases: 11. The CDR3 DNA sequence: TGTGCCAGCAGTGACCTACTTCGGACTAGCGGGAGCTCCACAGATACGCAGTATTTT. Translating it yields CASSDLLRTSGSSTDTQYF.

The V call is TRBV7-9, the J call TRBJ1-1; 8 bases align to TRBD1. CDR1 and CDR2 (germline): SEHNR, FQNEAQ (reference sequence). Losses at the gene ends were 5 bases for V and 10 bases for J; bases not matched to a gene: 12. The CDR3 extends over 14 amino acids. The CDR3 bases are TGTGCCAGCAGCGGAGGGGCACAGGGGGTAGTAGCTTTCTTT. Amino acid sequence: CASSGGAQGVVAFF. Filled out from reference TRBV7-9 and TRBJ1-1, the complete variable domain reads DTGVSQNPRHKITKRGQNVTFRCDPISEHNRLYWYRQTLGQGPEFLTYFQNEAQLEKSRLLSDRFSAERPKGSFSTLEIQRTEQGDSAMYLCASSGGAQGVVAFFGQGTRLTVV.

This clone was counted a few times. The chain couples TRBV7-9 to TRBJ1-1; D is ambiguous. V lost 6 bases and J 0 bases, leaving 20 bases between the germline ends. Germline CDR1 and CDR2: SEHNR and FQNEAQ (reference sequence). CDR3 length: 17 residues. CDR3 in amino acids: CASRALGGRGLNTEAFF. The CDR3 region has the DNA TGTGCCAGCAGAGCTCTGGGAGGGCGCGGTTTGAACACTGAAGCTTTCTTT.

The chain joins TRBV9 to TRBJ2-5; possibly TRBD2 for D (6 bases). The V and J ends lost 0 bases and 1 base respectively, with 10 bases between them. The CDR3 covers 15 residues. In germline, CDR1 is SGDLS, CDR2 YYNGEE. The CDR3 nucleotides read TGTGCCAGCAGCGTAGTCGGTAGCGGCCAAGAGACCCAGTACTTC. Protein: CASSVVGSGQETQYF.

This rearrangement joins TRBV19 to TRBJ2-3; 7 nucleotides match TRBD2. This CDR3 is 16 amino acids long. Trimming took 5 bases from V and 2 from J; bases not matched to a gene: 10. Germline values: CDR1 LNHDA, CDR2 SQIVND (reference sequence). CDR3 protein: CASSPLSGGNTDTQYF. The CDR3 DNA reads as TGTGCCAGTAGTCCATTATCGGGAGGTAACACAGATACGCAGTATTTT.

This clone was observed a handful of times. This chain connects TRBV5-4 to TRBJ2-7, with TRBD2 identical over 8 bases. Germline trimming cut 5 bases from V and 6 bases from J; bases unmatched to any gene: 7. CDR3 length equals 13 residues. Germline V gene data show CDR1 as SGHNT and CDR2 as YYREEE (reference sequence). The CDR3 is CASRREEGSEQYF. CDR3 in DNA: TGTGCCAGCAGGCGGGAGGAGGGTTCCGAGCAGTACTTC.

V usage is TRBV2 and J usage is TRBJ2-7; 8 bases line up with TRBD2. Trimming cost V 3 bases and J 3 bases; bases outside gene matches: 7. The CDR3 extends over 15 amino acids. The germline V gene has CDR1 SNHLY and CDR2 FYNNEI. The CDR3 DNA sequence: TGTGCCAGCAGTGACTTTGCGGGAGGCGACTACGAGCAGTACGTC. Translation gives CASSDFAGGDYEQYV.

The V call is TRBV18, the J call TRBJ2-4; a possible D gene is TRBD1 (5 bases). Trimming took off 3 bases at V and 5 bases at J, with 14 bases between the two ends. Germline assignment: CDR1 KGHSH and CDR2 LQKENI. The CDR3 is 15 amino acids. Written as DNA, the CDR3 is TGTGCCAGCTCACCCCGCCCCAGGGATCAAAACATTCAGTACTTC. Translating it yields CASSPRPRDQNIQYF. Full variable domain (missing parts from reference TRBV18 and TRBJ2-4): NAGVMQNPRHLVRRRGQEARLRCSPMKGHSHVYWYRQLPEEGLKFMVYLQKENIIDESGMPKERFSAEFPKEGPSILRIQQVVRGDSAAYFCASSPRPRDQNIQYFGAGTRLSVL.

The chain combines TRBV7-2 with TRBJ1-3; D is possibly TRBD1 (5 bases). Germline CDR1 SGHTA, CDR2 FQGNSA. Trimming shortened V by 2 bases and J by 5 bases, and 13 bases separated the two germline ends. This CDR3 comprises 15 residues. The CDR3 bases are TGTGCCAGCAGCTTACCTCAGGGAAGCAGAAACACCATATATTTT. It is translated as CASSLPQGSRNTIYF.

This clone has a handful of counts. V and J are TRBV4-1 and TRBJ1-2, with TRBD1 matching 9 bases. CDR1 MGHRA and CDR2 YSYEKL come from the germline V gene. CDR3 length equals 15 residues. The junction had 10 bases not matched to a gene; V was cut back by 3 bases and J by 8 bases. The CDR3 region has the DNA TGCGCCAGCAGCCAGGAATCACAGGGGGCAGGAGGCTACACCTTC. The encoded protein is CASSQESQGAGGYTF.